This T cell receptor (beta chain) emerged from a study of shared clonotypes between healthy human individuals. Study-wide findings and caveats: Despite large depth, sorted-subset datasets appeared incompletely sequenced.

About this clone: What it binds is not known.

Germline V gene sequence: CDR1 SGHRS, CDR2 YFSETQ. The CDR3 runs 16 residues. The ends lost 0 bases at V and 4 bases at J; junction bases unmatched: 7. Negatively enriched CD4+ T cells were divided by CD45RA into naive and memory. Deep-level running was used for the assay. Profiling relied on immunoSEQ multiplex PCR, and the TCRdb table lists in-frame clones only, not all of them. The sample contains about 340,000 clones, more than 60% of which appear only once. This receptor was obtained from a man aged 25-40 years in good health. The rearrangement uses TRBV5-1 and TRBJ2-1, with 7 bases matching TRBD2. The material sequenced was memory CD4+ T cells sorted from blood. Described subset: CD45RA-negative fraction. As DNA, the CDR3 is TGCGCCAGCAGCTTGGCCAGGCTAGCGGATTACAATGAGCAGTTCTTC. Its translation is CASSLARLADYNEQFF.